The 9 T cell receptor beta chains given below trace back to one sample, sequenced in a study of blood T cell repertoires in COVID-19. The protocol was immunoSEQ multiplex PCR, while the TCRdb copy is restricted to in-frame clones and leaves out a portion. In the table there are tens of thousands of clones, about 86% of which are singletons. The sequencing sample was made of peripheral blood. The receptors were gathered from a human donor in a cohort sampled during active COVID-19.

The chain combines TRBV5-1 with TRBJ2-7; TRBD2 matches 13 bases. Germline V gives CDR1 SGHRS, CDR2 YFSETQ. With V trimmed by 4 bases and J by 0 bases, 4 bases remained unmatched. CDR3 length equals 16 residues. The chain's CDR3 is CASSLWTSGSSYEQYF. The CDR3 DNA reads TGCGCCAGCAGCCTCTGGACTAGCGGGAGCTCCTACGAGCAGTACTTC.

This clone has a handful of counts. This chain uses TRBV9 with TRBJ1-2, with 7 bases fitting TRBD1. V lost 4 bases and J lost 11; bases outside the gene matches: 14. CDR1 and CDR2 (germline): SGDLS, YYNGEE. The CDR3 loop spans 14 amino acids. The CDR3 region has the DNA TGTGCCAGCAGCCCATCCCGGGGACAGATGGCTTACACCTTC. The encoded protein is CASSPSRGQMAYTF.

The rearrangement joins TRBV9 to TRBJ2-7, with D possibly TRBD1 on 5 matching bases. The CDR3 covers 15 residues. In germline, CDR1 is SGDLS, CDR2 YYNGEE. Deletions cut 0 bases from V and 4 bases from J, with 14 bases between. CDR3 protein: CASSVDSGATYEQYF. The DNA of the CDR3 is TGTGCCAGCAGCGTAGATTCTGGGGCAACATACGAGCAGTACTTC.

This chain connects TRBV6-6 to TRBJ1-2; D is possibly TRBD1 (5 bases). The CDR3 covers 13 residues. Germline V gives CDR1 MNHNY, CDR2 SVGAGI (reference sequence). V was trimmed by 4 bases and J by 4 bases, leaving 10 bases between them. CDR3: CASSSGGGYGYTF. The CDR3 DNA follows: TGTGCCAGCAGTTCCGGGGGGGGCTATGGCTACACCTTC.

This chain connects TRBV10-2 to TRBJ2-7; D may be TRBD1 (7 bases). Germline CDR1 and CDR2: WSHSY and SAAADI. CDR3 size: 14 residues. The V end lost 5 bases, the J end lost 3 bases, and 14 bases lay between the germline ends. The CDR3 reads CASSPGDSYYEQYF. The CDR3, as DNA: TGCGCCAGCAGTCCGGGGGACAGTTACTACGAGCAGTACTTC.

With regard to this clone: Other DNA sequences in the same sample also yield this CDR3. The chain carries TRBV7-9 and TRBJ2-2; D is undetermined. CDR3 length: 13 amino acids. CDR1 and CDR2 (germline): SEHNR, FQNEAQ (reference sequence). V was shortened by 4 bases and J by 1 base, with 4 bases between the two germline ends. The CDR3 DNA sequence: TGTGCCAGCAGCTCCCGGAACACCGGGGAGCTGTTTTTT. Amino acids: CASSSRNTGELFF.

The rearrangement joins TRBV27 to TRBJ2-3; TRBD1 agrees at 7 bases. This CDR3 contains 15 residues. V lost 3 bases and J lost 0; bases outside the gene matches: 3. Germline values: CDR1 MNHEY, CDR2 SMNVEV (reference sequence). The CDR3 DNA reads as TGTGCCAGCAGTTTTTTGGGACAGAGCACAGATACGCAGTATTTT. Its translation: CASSFLGQSTDTQYF.

The CDR3 spells CASSRSLAGFDEQFF. Here the CDR3 DNA reads TGTGCCAGCAGCCGAAGTCTAGCGGGGTTCGATGAGCAGTTCTTC. The chain couples TRBV3-1 (or the pseudogene TRBV3-2) to TRBJ2-1, with 9 positions matching TRBD2. V shed 4 bases and J 8 bases; nucleotides not matched to a gene: 9. This CDR3 contains 15 residues. Germline assignment: CDR1 LGHDT and CDR2 YNNKEL (reference sequence).

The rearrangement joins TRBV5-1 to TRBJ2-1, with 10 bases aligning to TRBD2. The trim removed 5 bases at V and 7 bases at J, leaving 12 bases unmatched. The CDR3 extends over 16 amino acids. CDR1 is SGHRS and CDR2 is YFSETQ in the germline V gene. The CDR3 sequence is CASSMKAGGPGNEQFF. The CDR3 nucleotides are TGCGCCAGCAGTATGAAAGCGGGGGGGCCGGGAAATGAGCAGTTCTTC.